This TCR beta chain was observed in a study of a mutant IDH1 vaccine in newly diagnosed glioma. The J segment lost 5 bases and the V segment lost 8 bases, leaving 4 bases of the junction unmatched. The germline CDR1 and CDR2 sequences are SGHTA and FQGNSA. There are 13 residues in the CDR3. Time point: week 35, safety follow-up. A single vaccine dose contained 300 ug of mutant IDH1 20-mer peptide, and topical imiquimod was used with it. This clone appeared a few times. The antigen is not known. TCRdb keeps only in-frame clones here, not all; method: immunoSEQ multiplex PCR. The table has about 32,000 clones, about four fifths seen once.

Sequencing used PBMCs, obtained from a glioma patient whose treatment included an IDH1 peptide vaccine. The TCR comes from a woman in her late teens or twenties with glioma. This rearrangement joins TRBV7-2 to TRBJ1-5; TRBD1 matches at 9 bases. Here the CDR3 DNA reads TGTGCCAGCGGGCGACAGGGGGATCAGCCCCAGCATTTT. The encoded protein is CASGRQGDQPQHF.